This TCR beta chain came from a study of OX40 agonist ivuxolimab in advanced cancers. The wider study: Patients' therapy was ivuxolimab, an antibody that acts as an agonist of OX40 (CD134). Ivuxolimab doses were 0.01, 0.1, 0.3, 1.5, 3 or 10 mg/kg every 2 weeks. Patients undergoing dose escalation presented with hepatocellular carcinoma, melanoma, renal cell or head and neck cancer.

Sequencing was performed with immunoSEQ multiplex PCR; in TCRdb, only in-frame clones are kept and a portion is missing. The sample includes tens of thousands of clones, 88% seen only once; the top ten take roughly 18%. Concerning this clone: Antigen unknown.

Findings and limits, study-wide: The CD4+ and CD8+ T cells in the blood had expanded clonally by week 6 at 0.1 to 3.0 mg/kg.

The CDR3 consists of 15 residues. The germline CDR1 and CDR2 sequences are SGDLS and YYNGEE. V was pared by 5 bases and J by 3 bases, with 10 bases of the junction left unmatched. This specimen was CD4+ or CD8+ T cells sorted from blood, taken in a trial of the OX40 agonist ivuxolimab. The clonotype originates from an adult with an advanced solid tumor such as melanoma, head and neck, liver or kidney cancer. The chain couples TRBV9 to TRBJ1-2, with TRBD1 matching over 7 bases. The CDR3 DNA reads as TGTGCCAGCAGGGCCGGGACAGTGGCGGACTATGGCTACACCTTC. Translated: CASRAGTVADYGYTF. Drawing the rest from reference TRBV9 and TRBJ1-2, the complete variable domain is DSGVTQTPKHLITATGQRVTLRCSPRSGDLSVYWYQQSLDQGLQFLIQYYNGEERAKGNILERFSAQQFPDLHSELNLSSLELGDSALYFCASRAGTVADYGYTFGSGTRLTVV.